This T cell receptor (beta chain) originates from a study of CD8+CD57+ T cells in acquired aplastic anemia. Genomic DNA templated the TCR beta VDJ and CDR3 profiling. Each CDR3 protein gets one entry after TCRdb re-called the reads with MiXCR. The sample lists some 410,000 distinct CDR3 sequences; roughly 68% were seen once. For this clonotype: The germline gene is not matched at one end of the junction; a read error may be the cause.

Germline lookup yields CDR1 SEHNR and CDR2 FQNEAQ (reference sequence). This CDR3 spans 13 amino acids. The origin of this receptor is a human donor in good health, serving as a control. The chain employs TRBV7-9 and TRBJ1-1; a possible D gene is TRBD1 (5 bases). Input material: sorted CD4+, CD8+, or CD8+CD57+ T cells (not recorded which) from PBMCs. The CDR3 sequence is CASSLARGAEAFF. In nucleotides, the CDR3 is TGTGCCAGCAGCTTGGCCCGTGGGGCTGAAGCTTTCTTC.